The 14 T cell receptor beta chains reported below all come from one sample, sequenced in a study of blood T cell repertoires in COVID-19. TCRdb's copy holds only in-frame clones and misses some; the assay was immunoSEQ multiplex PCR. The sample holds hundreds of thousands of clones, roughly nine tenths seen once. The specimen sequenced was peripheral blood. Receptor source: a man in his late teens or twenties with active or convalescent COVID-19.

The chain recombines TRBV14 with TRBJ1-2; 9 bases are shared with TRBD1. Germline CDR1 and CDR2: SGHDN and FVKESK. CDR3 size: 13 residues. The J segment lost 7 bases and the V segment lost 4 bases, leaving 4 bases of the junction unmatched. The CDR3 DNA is TGTGCCAGCAGCCTGACAGGGGGTACTGGCTACACCTTC. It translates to CASSLTGGTGYTF.

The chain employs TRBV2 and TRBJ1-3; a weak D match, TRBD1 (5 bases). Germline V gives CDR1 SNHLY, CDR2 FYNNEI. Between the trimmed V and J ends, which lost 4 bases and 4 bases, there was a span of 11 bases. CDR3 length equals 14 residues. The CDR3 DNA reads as TGTGCCAGCAGTGTAGGGGTGCGCGGAAACACCATATATTTT. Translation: CASSVGVRGNTIYF. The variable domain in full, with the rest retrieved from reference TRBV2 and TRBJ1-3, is EPEVTQTPSHQVTQMGQEVILRCVPISNHLYFYWYRQILGQKVEFLVSFYNNEISEKSEIFDDQFSVERPDGSNFTLKIRSTKLEDSAMYFCASSVGVRGNTIYFGEGSWLTVV.

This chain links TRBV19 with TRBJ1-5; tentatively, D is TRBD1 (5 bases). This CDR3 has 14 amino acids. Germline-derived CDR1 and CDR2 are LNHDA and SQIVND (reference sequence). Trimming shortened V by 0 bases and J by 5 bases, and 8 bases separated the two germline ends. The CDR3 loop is CASSIEAGYQPQHF. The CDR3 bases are TGTGCCAGTAGTATAGAAGCAGGGTATCAGCCCCAGCATTTT.

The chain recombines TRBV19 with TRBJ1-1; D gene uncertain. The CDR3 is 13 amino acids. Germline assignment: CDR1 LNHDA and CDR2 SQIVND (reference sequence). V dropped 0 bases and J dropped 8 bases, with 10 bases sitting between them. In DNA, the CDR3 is TGTGCCAGTAGTATAGAAAGAGGGTCGGAAGCTTTCTTT. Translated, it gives CASSIERGSEAFF.

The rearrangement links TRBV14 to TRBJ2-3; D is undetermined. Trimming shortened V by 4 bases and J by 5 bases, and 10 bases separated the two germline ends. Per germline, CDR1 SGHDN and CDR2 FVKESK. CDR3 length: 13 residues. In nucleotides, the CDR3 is TGTGCCAGCAGCCGTCTAGGAGTAGATACGCAGTATTTT. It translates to CASSRLGVDTQYF. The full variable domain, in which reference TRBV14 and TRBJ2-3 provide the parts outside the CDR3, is EAGVTQFPSHSVIEKGQTVTLRCDPISGHDNLYWYRRVMGKEIKFLLHFVKESKQDESGMPNNRFLAERTGGTYSTLKVQPAELEDSGVYFCASSRLGVDTQYFGPGTRLTVL.

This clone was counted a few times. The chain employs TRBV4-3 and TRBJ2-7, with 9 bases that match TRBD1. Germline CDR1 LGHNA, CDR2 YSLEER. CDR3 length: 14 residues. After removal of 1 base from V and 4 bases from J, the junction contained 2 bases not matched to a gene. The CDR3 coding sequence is TGCGCCAGCAGCCAAGGGGACAGGGCATACGAGCAGTACTTC. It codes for CASSQGDRAYEQYF.

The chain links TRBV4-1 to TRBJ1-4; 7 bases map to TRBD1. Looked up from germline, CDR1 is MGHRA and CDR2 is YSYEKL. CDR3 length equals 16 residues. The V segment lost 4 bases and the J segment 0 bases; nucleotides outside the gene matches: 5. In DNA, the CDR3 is TGCGCCAGCAGCCCCGGGACAGCGACAACTAATGAAAAACTGTTTTTT. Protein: CASSPGTATTNEKLFF.

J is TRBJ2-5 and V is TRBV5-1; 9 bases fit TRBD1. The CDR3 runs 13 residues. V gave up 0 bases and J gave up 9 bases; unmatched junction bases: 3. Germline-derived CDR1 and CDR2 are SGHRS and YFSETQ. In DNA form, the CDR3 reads TGCGCCAGCAGCTTGGGAGGACAGGGGCCCCAGTACTTC. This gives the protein CASSLGGQGPQYF.

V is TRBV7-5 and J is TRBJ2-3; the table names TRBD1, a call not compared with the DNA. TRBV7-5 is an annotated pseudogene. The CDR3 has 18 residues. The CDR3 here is CARSLGGQGALYTDTQYF. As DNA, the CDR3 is TGTGCCAGAAGCTTAGGGGGACAGGGGGCCCTGTACACAGATACGCAGTATTTT.

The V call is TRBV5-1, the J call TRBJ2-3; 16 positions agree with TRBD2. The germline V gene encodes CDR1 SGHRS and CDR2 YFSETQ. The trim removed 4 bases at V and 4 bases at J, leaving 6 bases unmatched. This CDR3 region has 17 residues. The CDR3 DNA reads TGCGCCAGCAGCAGGGGGGGACTAGCGGGAGGGCCAGATACGCAGTATTTT. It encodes CASSRGGLAGGPDTQYF.

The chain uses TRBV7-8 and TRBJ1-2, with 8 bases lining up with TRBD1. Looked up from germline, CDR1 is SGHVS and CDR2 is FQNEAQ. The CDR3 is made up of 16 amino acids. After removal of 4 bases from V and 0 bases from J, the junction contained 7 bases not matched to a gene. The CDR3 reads CASSSTGGISNYGYTF. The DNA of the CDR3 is TGTGCCAGCAGCTCAACAGGGGGGATTTCTAACTATGGCTACACCTTC.

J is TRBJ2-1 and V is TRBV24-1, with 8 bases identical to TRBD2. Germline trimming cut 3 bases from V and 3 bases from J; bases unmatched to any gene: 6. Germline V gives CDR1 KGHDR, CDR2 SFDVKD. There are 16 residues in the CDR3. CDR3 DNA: TGTGCCACCAGTGATGATAGCGGGATGGTCTACAATGAGCAGTTCTTC. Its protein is CATSDDSGMVYNEQFF.

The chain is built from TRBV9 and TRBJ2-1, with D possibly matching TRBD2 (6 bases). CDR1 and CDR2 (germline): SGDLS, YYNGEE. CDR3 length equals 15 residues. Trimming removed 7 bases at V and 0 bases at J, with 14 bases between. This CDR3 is CASAMAGTSYNEQFF. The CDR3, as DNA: TGTGCCAGCGCTATGGCGGGGACCTCCTACAATGAGCAGTTCTTC.

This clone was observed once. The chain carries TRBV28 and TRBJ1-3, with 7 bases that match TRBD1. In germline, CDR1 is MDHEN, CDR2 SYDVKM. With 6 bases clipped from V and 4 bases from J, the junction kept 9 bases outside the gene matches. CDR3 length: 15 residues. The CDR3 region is CASSSYRGGGNTIYF. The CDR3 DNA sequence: TGTGCCAGCAGCTCCTACAGGGGAGGAGGAAACACCATATATTTT.